The source of this T cell receptor beta chain is a study of T cell clonotyping in hematopoietic cell transplantation. Sequencing used immunoSEQ multiplex PCR; TCRdb keeps in-frame clones, though not all of them. The table lists roughly 23,000 clones, under 90% of them singletons. The germline V gene encodes CDR1 LGHNA and CDR2 YSLEER. The V segment lost 2 bases and the J segment 4 bases; nucleotides outside the gene matches: 6. This CDR3 has 15 amino acids. Specified time point: recipient sample about 28 days before transplant, after cytoreduction. This specimen consisted of peripheral blood mononuclear cells, obtained before stem cell transplant. The chain links TRBV4-3 to TRBJ1-2; 8 bases are shared with TRBD1. The receptor comes from a man aged 18 to 30 with biphenotypic leukemia. Some clones in this sample may be carry-over from other donors' samples. As DNA, the CDR3 is TGCGCCAGCAGCCAATTCGGGACAGGCGTCTATGGCTACACCTTC. Its protein is CASSQFGTGVYGYTF.